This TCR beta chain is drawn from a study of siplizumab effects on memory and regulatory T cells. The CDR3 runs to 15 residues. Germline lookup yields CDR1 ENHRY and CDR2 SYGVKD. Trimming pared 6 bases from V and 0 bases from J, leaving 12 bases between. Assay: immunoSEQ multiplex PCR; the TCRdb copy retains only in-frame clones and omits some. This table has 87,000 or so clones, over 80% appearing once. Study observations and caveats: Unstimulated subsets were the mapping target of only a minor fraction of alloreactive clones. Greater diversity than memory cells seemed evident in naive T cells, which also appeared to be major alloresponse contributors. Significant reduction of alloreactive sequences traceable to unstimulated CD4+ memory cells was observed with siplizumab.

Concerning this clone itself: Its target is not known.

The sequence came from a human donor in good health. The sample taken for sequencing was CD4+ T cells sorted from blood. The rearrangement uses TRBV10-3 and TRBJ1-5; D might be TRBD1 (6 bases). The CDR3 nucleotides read TGTGCCATCAGCGAAGGACAGTATAGCAATCAGCCCCAGCATTTT. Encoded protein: CAISEGQYSNQPQHF.